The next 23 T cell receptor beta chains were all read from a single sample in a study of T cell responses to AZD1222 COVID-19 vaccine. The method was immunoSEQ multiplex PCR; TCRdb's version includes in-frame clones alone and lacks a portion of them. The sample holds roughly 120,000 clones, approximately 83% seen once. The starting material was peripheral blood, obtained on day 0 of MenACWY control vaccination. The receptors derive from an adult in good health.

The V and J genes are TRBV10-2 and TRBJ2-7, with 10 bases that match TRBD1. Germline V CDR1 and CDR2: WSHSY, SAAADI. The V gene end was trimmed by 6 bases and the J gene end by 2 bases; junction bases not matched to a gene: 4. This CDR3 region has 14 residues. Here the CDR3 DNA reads TGCGCCAGCAGGCCGGGACAGGGGACCTACGAGCAGTACTTC. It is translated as CASRPGQGTYEQYF.

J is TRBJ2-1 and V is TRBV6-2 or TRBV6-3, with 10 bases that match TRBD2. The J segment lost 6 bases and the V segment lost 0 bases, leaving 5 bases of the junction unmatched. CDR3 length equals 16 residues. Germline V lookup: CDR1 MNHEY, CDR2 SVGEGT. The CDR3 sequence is CASSYSPGLALNEQFF. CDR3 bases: TGTGCCAGCAGTTACTCTCCGGGACTAGCGCTCAATGAGCAGTTCTTC.

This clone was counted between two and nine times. The CDR3 DNA reads as TGCGCCAGCAGGCGCGGACAGGGGGAAGGTAACACTGAAGCTTTCTTT. Its translation: CASRRGQGEGNTEAFF. V gene TRBV10-2 combines with J gene TRBJ1-1, with TRBD1 identical over 10 bases. CDR3 size: 16 residues. Germline values: CDR1 WSHSY, CDR2 SAAADI. V shed 6 bases and J 2 bases; nucleotides not matched to a gene: 9.

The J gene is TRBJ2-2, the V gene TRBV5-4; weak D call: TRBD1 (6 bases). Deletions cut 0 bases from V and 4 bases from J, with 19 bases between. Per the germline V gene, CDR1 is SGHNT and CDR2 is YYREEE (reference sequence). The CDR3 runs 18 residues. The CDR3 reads CASSLGGITGQSTGELFF. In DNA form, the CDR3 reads TGTGCCAGCAGCTTGGGGGGGATAACAGGGCAAAGCACCGGGGAGCTGTTTTTT.

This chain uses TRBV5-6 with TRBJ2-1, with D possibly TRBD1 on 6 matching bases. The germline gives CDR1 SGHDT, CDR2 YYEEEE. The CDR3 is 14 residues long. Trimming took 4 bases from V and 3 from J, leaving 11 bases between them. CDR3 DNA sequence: TGTGCCAGCAGCCTCGGACAGATCTACAATGAGCAGTTCTTC. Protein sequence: CASSLGQIYNEQFF.

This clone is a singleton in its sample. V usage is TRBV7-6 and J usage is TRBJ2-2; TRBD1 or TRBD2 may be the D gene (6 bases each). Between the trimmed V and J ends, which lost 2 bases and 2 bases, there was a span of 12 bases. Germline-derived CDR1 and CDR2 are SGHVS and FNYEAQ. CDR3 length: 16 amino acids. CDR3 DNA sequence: TGTGCCAGCAGCTTATTCGGGGGCGCCAACACCGGGGAGCTGTTTTTT. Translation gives CASSLFGGANTGELFF. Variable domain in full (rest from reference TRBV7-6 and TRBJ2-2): GAGVSQSPRYKVTKRGQDVALRCDPISGHVSLYWYRQALGQGPEFLTYFNYEAQQDKSGLPNDRFSAERPEGSISTLTIQRTEQRDSAMYRCASSLFGGANTGELFFGEGSRLTVL.

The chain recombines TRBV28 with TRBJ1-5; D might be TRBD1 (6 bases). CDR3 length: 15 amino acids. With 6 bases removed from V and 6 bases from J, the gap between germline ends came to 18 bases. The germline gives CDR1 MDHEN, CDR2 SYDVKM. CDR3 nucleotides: TGTGCCAGCAGCCCCGTTCAGGGGAAAGGTCAGCCCCAGCATTTT. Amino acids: CASSPVQGKGQPQHF.

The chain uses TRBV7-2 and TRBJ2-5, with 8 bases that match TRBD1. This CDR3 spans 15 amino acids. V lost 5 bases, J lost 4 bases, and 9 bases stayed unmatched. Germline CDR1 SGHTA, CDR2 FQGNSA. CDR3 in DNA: TGTGCCAGCAGCCCGACCAGGGGGCCAGGAGAGACCCAGTACTTC. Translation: CASSPTRGPGETQYF.

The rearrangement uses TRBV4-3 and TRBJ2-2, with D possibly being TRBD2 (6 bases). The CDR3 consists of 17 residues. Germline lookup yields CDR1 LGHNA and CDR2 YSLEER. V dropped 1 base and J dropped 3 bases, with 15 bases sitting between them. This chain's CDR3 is CASSQGRLVGDTGELFF. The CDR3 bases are TGCGCCAGCAGCCAAGGGAGACTAGTCGGCGACACCGGGGAGCTGTTTTTT.

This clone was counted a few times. CDR3 amino acids: CASSLKNIQYF. For the CDR3, the DNA is TGTGCCAGCAGCCTTAAAAACATTCAGTACTTC. This chain uses TRBV7-2 with TRBJ2-4, with D uncertain. Per the germline V gene, CDR1 is SGHTA and CDR2 is FQGNSA. The V end was cut by 5 bases, the J end by 4 bases, with 3 bases between. CDR3 size: 11 residues.

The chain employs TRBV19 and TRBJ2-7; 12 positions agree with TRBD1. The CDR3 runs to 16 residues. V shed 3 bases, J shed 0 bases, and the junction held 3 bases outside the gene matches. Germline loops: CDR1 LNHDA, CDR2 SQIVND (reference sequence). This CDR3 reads CASSIPGQGASYEQYF. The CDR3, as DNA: TGTGCCAGTAGTATTCCGGGACAGGGGGCCTCCTACGAGCAGTACTTC.

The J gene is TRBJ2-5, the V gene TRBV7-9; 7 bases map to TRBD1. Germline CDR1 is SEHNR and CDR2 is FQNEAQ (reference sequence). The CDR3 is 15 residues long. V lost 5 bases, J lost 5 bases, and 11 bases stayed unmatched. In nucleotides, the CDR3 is TGTGCCAGCAGCCGACAGGGAAGTCGGTCGGAGACCCAGTACTTC. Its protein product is CASSRQGSRSETQYF.

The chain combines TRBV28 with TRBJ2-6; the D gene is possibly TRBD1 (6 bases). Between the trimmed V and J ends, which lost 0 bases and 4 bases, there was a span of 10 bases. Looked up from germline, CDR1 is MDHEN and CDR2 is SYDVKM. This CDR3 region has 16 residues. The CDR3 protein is CASSLWRGTGANVLTF. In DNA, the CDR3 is TGTGCCAGCAGTTTATGGAGGGGGACCGGGGCCAACGTCCTGACTTTC.

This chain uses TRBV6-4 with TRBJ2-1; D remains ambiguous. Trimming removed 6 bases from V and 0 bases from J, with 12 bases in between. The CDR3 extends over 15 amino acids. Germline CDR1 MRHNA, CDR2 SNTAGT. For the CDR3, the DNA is TGTGCCAGCAGCCCCGACCCCTCCTCCTACAATGAGCAGTTCTTC. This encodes CASSPDPSSYNEQFF.

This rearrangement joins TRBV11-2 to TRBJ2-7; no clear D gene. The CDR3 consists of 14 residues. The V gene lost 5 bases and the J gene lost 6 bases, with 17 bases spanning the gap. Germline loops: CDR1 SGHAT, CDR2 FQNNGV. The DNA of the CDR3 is TGTGCCAGCAGCCCGTCCGCGTCCGGATTCGAGCAGTACTTC. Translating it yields CASSPSASGFEQYF. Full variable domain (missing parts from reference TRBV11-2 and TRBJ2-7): EAGVAQSPRYKIIEKRQSVAFWCNPISGHATLYWYQQILGQGPKLLIQFQNNGVVDDSQLPKDRFSAERLKGVDSTLKIQPAKLEDSAVYLCASSPSASGFEQYFGPGTRLTVT.

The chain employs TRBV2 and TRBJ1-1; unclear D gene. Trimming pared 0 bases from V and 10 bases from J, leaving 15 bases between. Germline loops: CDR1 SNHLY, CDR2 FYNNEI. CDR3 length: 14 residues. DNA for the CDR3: TGTGCCAGCAGTGAAGCGTGGCTGGGTAGGCGAGCTTTCTTT. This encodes CASSEAWLGRRAFF.

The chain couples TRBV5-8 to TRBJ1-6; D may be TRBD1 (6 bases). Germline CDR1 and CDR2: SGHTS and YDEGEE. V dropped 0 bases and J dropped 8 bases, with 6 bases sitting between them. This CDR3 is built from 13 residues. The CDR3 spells CASSLDRDSPLHF. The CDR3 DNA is TGTGCCAGCAGCTTGGACAGGGATTCACCCCTCCACTTT.

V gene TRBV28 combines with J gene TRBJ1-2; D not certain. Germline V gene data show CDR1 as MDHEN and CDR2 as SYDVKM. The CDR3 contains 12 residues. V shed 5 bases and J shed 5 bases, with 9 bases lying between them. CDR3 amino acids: CASSPRDYGYTF. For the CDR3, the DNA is TGTGCCAGCAGTCCACGGGATTATGGCTACACCTTC.

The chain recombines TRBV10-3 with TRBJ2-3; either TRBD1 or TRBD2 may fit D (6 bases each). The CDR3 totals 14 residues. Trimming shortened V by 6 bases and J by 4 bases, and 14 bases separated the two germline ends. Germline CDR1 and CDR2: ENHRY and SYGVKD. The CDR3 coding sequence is TGTGCCATCAGGGGGGCGGGGTACCCAGATACGCAGTATTTT. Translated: CAIRGAGYPDTQYF.

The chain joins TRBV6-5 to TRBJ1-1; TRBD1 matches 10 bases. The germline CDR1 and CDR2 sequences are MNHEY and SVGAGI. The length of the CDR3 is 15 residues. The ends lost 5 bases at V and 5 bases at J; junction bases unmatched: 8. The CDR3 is CASSRDRGMVTEAFF. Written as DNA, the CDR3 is TGTGCCAGCAGTCGGGACAGGGGAATGGTAACTGAAGCTTTCTTT.

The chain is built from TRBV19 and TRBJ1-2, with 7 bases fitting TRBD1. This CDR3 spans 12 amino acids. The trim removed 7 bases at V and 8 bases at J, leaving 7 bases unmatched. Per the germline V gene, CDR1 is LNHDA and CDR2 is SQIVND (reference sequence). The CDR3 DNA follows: TGTGCCAGTACCCAGGGGGTCCACGGCTACACCTTC. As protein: CASTQGVHGYTF.

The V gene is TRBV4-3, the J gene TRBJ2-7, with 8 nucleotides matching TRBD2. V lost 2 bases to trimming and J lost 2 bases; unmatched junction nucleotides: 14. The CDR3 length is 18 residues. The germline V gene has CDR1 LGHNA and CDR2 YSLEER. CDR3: CASSQFAARGELTYEQYF. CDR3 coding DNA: TGCGCCAGCAGCCAATTCGCTGCGCGGGGGGAACTCACCTACGAGCAGTACTTC.

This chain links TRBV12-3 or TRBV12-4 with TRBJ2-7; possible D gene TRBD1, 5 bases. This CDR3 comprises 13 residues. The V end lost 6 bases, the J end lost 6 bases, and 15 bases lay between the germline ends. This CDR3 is CASSPITGPEQYF. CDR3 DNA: TGTGCCAGCAGCCCGATTACAGGTCCCGAGCAGTACTTC.